The clone carrying this TCR beta chain was recorded many times. V gave up 1 base and J gave up 6 bases; unmatched junction bases: 7. Germline-derived CDR1 and CDR2 are MDHEN and SYDVKM. This CDR3 is 15 amino acids long. The sample comes from a study of T cells in Graves' hyperthyroidism and ophthalmopathy. Amplification of TCR beta CDR3 regions was performed using RNA transcripts as template. The primer set for the first-round RT-PCR of the TCR CDR3 was HTBI. A single record per CDR3 protein comes from TCRdb applying MiXCR to the multiplex PCR reads. The sample yields around 450,000 distinct CDR3 sequences, about 15% seen once. The definition of stable Graves' hyperthyroidism was no ophthalmopathy progression within 18 months. Diagnoses used clinical symptoms, serum thyroxine and TRAb, thyroid ultrasound and orbital computed tomography.

What was sequenced was blood. The J gene is TRBJ1-1, the V gene TRBV28; 8 bases match TRBD1. This clonotype originated in a woman under 30 with Graves' hyperthyroidism. The chain's CDR3 is CASSLFSGGSPEAFF. CDR3 DNA sequence: TGTGCCAGCAGTTTATTTTCAGGGGGCTCTCCTGAAGCTTTCTTT.